The 13 T cell receptor beta chains listed next were all sequenced from one sample in a study of T cell repertoires in cytomegalovirus infection. Their target antigens are unknown. Using its own MiXCR run on the reads, TCRdb lists one record per CDR3 protein. The data show 700,000 to 950,000 distinct CDR3 sequences, 32% seen once. Source: cultured CD8+ T cells from PBMCs, taken from culture after CMV antigen stimulation. These receptors all come from a human donor in good health (CMV status not recorded). Some clones in this sample may be carry-over from other donors' samples.

The gene calls are TRBV25-1 and TRBJ2-6; 8 positions agree with TRBD1. The CDR3 consists of 18 residues. Trimming at V came to 3 bases and at J to 0 bases, leaving 7 bases not matched to a gene. Germline-derived CDR1 and CDR2 are MGHDK and SYGVNS. The CDR3 here is CASSDPGGLPSGANVLTF. The CDR3 DNA is TGTGCCAGCAGTGATCCAGGGGGCTTACCCTCTGGGGCCAACGTCCTGACTTTC.

About this clonotype: A much larger clone lies one base from this, so it may be a read error. V is TRBV7-6 and J is TRBJ2-3, with D perhaps being TRBD1 or TRBD2 (5 bases each). Germline loops: CDR1 SGHVS, CDR2 FNYEAQ. V was shortened by 6 bases and J by 4 bases, with 23 bases between the two germline ends. CDR3 length: 17 amino acids. CDR3 region: CASSSLGASGASDTQYF. The CDR3 DNA is TGTGCCAGCAGTTCACTAGGGGCGAGCGGTGCGTCAGATACGCAGTATTTT.

This clonotype was counted a few times. As DNA, the CDR3 is TGTGCCATCAGGATTCCGGGACAGGGAAATGAGCAGTTCTTC. Amino acid sequence: CAIRIPGQGNEQFF. This rearrangement joins TRBV10-3 to TRBJ2-1; TRBD1 agrees at 9 bases. The germline V gene encodes CDR1 ENHRY and CDR2 SYGVKD. CDR3 length: 14 residues. V was pared by 6 bases and J by 7 bases, with 7 bases of the junction left unmatched.

The rearrangement joins TRBV20-1 to TRBJ2-3; the match to TRBD2 covers 14 bases. Trimming at V came to 3 bases and at J to 6 bases, leaving 11 bases not matched to a gene. The CDR3 extends over 17 amino acids. The germline V gene has CDR1 DFQATT and CDR2 SNEGSKA (reference sequence). This chain's CDR3 is CSARGPRLAGGQDTQYF. The DNA for the CDR3 is TGCAGTGCTAGGGGGCCCAGACTAGCGGGGGGGCAGGATACGCAGTATTTT.

This clonotype has just a few counts. The chain joins TRBV9 to TRBJ2-3; 8 bases are shared with TRBD1. The V gene end was trimmed by 0 bases and the J gene end by 4 bases; junction bases not matched to a gene: 7. This CDR3 is built from 16 residues. Germline CDR1 is SGDLS and CDR2 is YYNGEE. The DNA for the CDR3 is TGTGCCAGCAGCGTAGGACAGGGGAACCGTGCAGATACGCAGTATTTT. Its translation: CASSVGQGNRADTQYF.

The V and J genes are TRBV28 and TRBJ2-5; 8 bases are shared with TRBD1. The J segment lost 1 base and the V segment lost 8 bases, leaving 6 bases of the junction unmatched. The CDR3 consists of 14 residues. CDR1 MDHEN and CDR2 SYDVKM come from the germline V gene. CDR3 bases: TGTGCCAGCCAATGGACAGGGCGCCAAGAGACCCAGTACTTC. This sequence encodes CASQWTGRQETQYF.

The rearrangement uses TRBV7-8 and TRBJ2-7; the match to TRBD1 covers 7 bases. V gave up 1 base and J gave up 2 bases; unmatched junction bases: 2. The CDR3 spans 14 residues. CDR1 is SGHVS and CDR2 is FQNEAQ in the germline V gene. The CDR3, as DNA: TGTGCCAGCAGCTTAGGTGGGACAGCCTACGAGCAGTACGTC. Its protein product is CASSLGGTAYEQYV.

Ten or more counts support this clonotype. The gene calls are TRBV12-3 or TRBV12-4 and TRBJ1-4; the match to TRBD1 covers 8 bases. This CDR3 is 15 amino acids long. Trimming removed 5 bases from V and 0 bases from J; junction bases left unmatched: 2. The DNA for the CDR3 is TGTGCCAGCAGTCCGGGACAGGCAACTAATGAAAAACTGTTTTTT. Protein product: CASSPGQATNEKLFF.

There are a few counts of this clonotype. The rearrangement uses TRBV4-1 and TRBJ1-1; no clear D gene. Between the trimmed V and J ends, which lost 1 base and 4 bases, there was a span of 10 bases. This CDR3 comprises 14 residues. CDR1 and CDR2 (germline): MGHRA, YSYEKL. The CDR3 spells CASSQGEGSTEAFF. The CDR3 bases are TGCGCCAGCAGCCAAGGAGAAGGGAGCACTGAAGCTTTCTTT.

The gene calls are TRBV6-5 and TRBJ1-4, with TRBD1 matching over 8 bases. Germline values: CDR1 MNHEY, CDR2 SVGAGI. Trimming cost V 5 bases and J 8 bases; bases outside gene matches: 10. The CDR3 has 15 amino acids. CDR3 DNA sequence: TGTGCCAGCAGTGGACCGGGACAGGCGTGGGAAAAACTGTTTTTT. It translates to CASSGPGQAWEKLFF.

Many counts were recorded for this clonotype. V usage is TRBV28 and J usage is TRBJ1-5; tentative D call: TRBD1 (5 bases). The CDR3 is 13 amino acids. Trimming removed 4 bases at V and 1 base at J, with 5 bases between. The V gene's germline CDR1 is MDHEN and CDR2 SYDVKM. The chain's CDR3 is CASSWDSNQPQHF. In nucleotides, the CDR3 is TGTGCCAGCAGTTGGGACAGCAATCAGCCCCAGCATTTT.

J is TRBJ2-2 and V is TRBV3-1, with 11 positions matching TRBD1. The CDR3 loop spans 15 amino acids. J lost 7 bases, V lost 7 bases, and 8 bases had no gene match. CDR1 LGHDT and CDR2 YNNKEL come from the germline V gene (reference sequence). The CDR3: CASKEDRGHIGELFF. The DNA for the CDR3 is TGTGCCAGCAAAGAGGACAGGGGGCATATCGGGGAGCTGTTTTTT.

The chain is built from TRBV6-6 and TRBJ2-5, with 7 bases matching TRBD1. The CDR3 consists of 15 residues. The germline CDR1 and CDR2 sequences are MNHNY and SVGAGI (reference sequence). The ends lost 8 bases at V and 5 bases at J; junction bases unmatched: 14. The CDR3 protein is CASSGGTASGETQYF. The CDR3 DNA reads TGTGCCAGCTCGGGTGGGACAGCCTCTGGGGAGACCCAGTACTTC.